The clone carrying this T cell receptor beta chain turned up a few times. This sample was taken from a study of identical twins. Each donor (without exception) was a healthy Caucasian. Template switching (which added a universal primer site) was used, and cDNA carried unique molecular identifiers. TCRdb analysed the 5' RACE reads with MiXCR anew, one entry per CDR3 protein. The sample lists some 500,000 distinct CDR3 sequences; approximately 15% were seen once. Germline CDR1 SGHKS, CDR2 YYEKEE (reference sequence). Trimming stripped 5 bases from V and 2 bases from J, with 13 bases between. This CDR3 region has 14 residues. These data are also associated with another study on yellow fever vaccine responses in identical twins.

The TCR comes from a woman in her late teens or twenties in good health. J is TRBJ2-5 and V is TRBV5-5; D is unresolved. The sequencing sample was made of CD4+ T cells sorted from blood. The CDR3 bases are TGTGCCAGCAGTTACCAGACTCGACAAGAGACCCAGTACTTC. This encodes CASSYQTRQETQYF.